What follows is one TCR beta chain and its context. Its antigen is still unknown. The CDR3 end falls 3 residues outside the read, so it is completed with the germline J gene. The transplants used related donors with nonmyeloablative bone marrow transplantation, and mixed chimerism in the human trials was transient. Thawed PBMCs were FACS-sorted into unstimulated Tregs (CD4+CD25+CD127-), CD4+ non-Tregs (CD4+CD25-), CD4 cells and CD8 cells. Patients were several combined kidney and bone marrow transplant recipients from the ITN036ST trial, and only these trial subjects had samples available. Healthy control blood was processed to PBMCs by Ficoll density gradient and cryopreserved, and patient PBMCs were collected before and after transplant. The record originates from a study of Tregs in tolerant kidney transplant recipients (dated by TCRdb to the late 2010s). In the study overall: The study used TCRbeta sequencing to identify donor-specific regulatory T cells before combined kidney and bone marrow transplantation, then tracked those cells after transplant. General study outcomes and caveats: Because the PCR primers were changed over time for some patients, nucleotide-level comparison could not be performed across the samples from those patients. Although technical replication error seemed to be minimal, the question of biological reproducibility was not addressed directly. Because only a small number of patients were included, the study had limitations, and the results will need to be validated in larger populations as well as under other immunosuppression protocols. Donor-specific Treg expansion exceeded global Treg expansion in tolerant patients, suggesting antigen-driven rather than nonspecific expansion. The most biologically relevant and donor-specific TCRbeta repertoire appeared to be identified by expanding Tregs with activated donor B cells.

For TCRbeta CDR3 sequencing, genomic DNA was extracted from sorted cells using the QIAGEN DNeasy Blood and Tissue Kit. High-throughput TCRbeta CDR3 sequencing was carried out commercially through immunoSEQ, with PCR amplification with bias correction and internal controls included. Turning to the authors' computational methods: A unique productive TCRbeta sequence was defined by the CDR3 nucleotide sequence when primers matched, and otherwise by the CDR3 amino acid sequence together with the Vbeta and Jbeta genes. As a correction for sorting error, sequences shared between sorted populations at a frequency ratio of 2:1 or less were discarded, and the remaining shared sequences were assigned to the higher population. A sequence counted as donor-reactive if, in CFSE-low cells, the sequence had a frequency of at least 0.01% and was expanded at least 5-fold compared with unstimulated cells. Repertoire divergence was quantified by Jensen-Shannon divergence using the top 100 TCRbeta sequences ranked by frequency. For samples with multiple sequencing runs, sorting error was corrected separately for each run before the runs were pooled. Entries here come from immuneACCESS through TCRdb and include only in-frame sequences with V and J called. Some clones fail to appear in such tables; in the studies checked, an unresolved V gene covers under half of the shortfall, and the cause of the remainder is unknown. The V and J calls and clone size were taken over from that table, and D and trimming were inferred from the DNA. The sample has nearly 15,000 clones on record. The top ten clonotypes cover 3.5% of the sample.

The CDR3 covers 15 residues, taking in both the cysteine and the phenylalanine. The DNA shown is the part of the CDR3 that was read: 36 bases, in frame from base 1. A distance of 14 bases separates the germline ends of V and J, which lose 3 bases and 2 bases respectively. The germline V gene (reference sequence) gives CDR1 as DFQATT and CDR2 as SNEGSKA. The sequence derives from a human patient who received a combined kidney and bone marrow transplant. The graft donor may be the source of some T cells after a transplant. The sample consisted of CD4+ T cells from blood (PBMCs), taken 12 months after the transplant. The chain was built from TRBV20-1 and TRBJ2-4; a weak D assignment points to TRBD2 (6 bases agree). The sequenced part of the CDR3 DNA is TGCAGTGCTAGTAATCCGGGGGAGACCAAAAACATT. Translated, it reads CSASNPGETKNI. The full CDR3 protein is CSASNPGETKNIQYF.